The text below deals with one TCR beta chain. Sequencing used immunoSEQ multiplex PCR; TCRdb keeps in-frame clones, though not all of them. The top ten hold 0.2% to 0.25% of the sample, which has tens of thousands of clones, 94% seen once. V was cut by 3 bases and J by 13 bases, with 12 bases left in between. Germline loops: CDR1 MDHEN, CDR2 SYDVKM. The CDR3 runs 11 residues. The sample belongs to a study of technical replicates of blood from a few donors. This TCR came from a human donor in good health. The J gene is TRBJ1-1, the V gene TRBV28, with D maybe TRBD1 (5 bases). What was sequenced was T cells isolated from PBMCs. The CDR3 reads CASSLSGAVFF. Here the CDR3 DNA reads TGTGCCAGCAGTTTGAGTGGGGCAGTTTTCTTT.